These 17 T cell receptor beta chains share one sample of origin, sequenced in a study of T cell repertoires in cytomegalovirus infection. MiXCR, run by TCRdb on the reads, gives a single entry per CDR3 protein. The sample records 740,000 or so distinct CDR3 sequences, less than 40% being singletons. The sample comprised PBMCs. These receptors were collected from a human donor in good health (CMV status not recorded). Some clones in this sample may be carry-over from other donors' samples.

The rearrangement uses TRBV15 and TRBJ1-6, with D possibly TRBD1 on 5 matching bases. The V end lost 1 base, the J end lost 8 bases, and 9 bases lay between the germline ends. The CDR3 loop spans 14 amino acids. CDR1 and CDR2 (germline): LNHNV, YYDKDF (reference sequence). The CDR3 nucleotides are TGTGCCACCAGCAGAGGGGACCGAGATTCACCCCTCCACTTT. It yields the protein CATSRGDRDSPLHF.

The chain links TRBV7-6 to TRBJ2-4; no clear D. Trimming removed 1 base at V and 0 bases at J, with 13 bases between. CDR3 length: 17 amino acids. From germline, CDR1 is SGHVS and CDR2 FNYEAQ. The CDR3 sequence: CASSLEGFRLAKNIQYF. The DNA for the CDR3 is TGTGCCAGCAGCTTAGAAGGTTTCCGACTAGCCAAAAACATTCAGTACTTC.

This chain links TRBV2 with TRBJ2-6; D may be TRBD1 (5 bases). The germline V and J ends were trimmed by 6 bases and 0 bases, with 12 bases remaining between them. Germline CDR1 is SNHLY and CDR2 is FYNNEI. This CDR3 contains 16 residues. The CDR3 reads CASSTDSPSGANVLTF. CDR3 DNA: TGTGCCAGCAGCACAGACAGCCCCTCTGGGGCCAACGTCCTGACTTTC.

Here the CDR3 reads CSARDARNYGYTF. CDR3 coding DNA: TGCAGTGCTAGAGATGCCAGGAACTATGGCTACACCTTC. The rearrangement uses TRBV20-1 and TRBJ1-2, with D unclear. This CDR3 comprises 13 residues. V was trimmed by 0 bases and J by 2 bases, leaving 7 bases between them. Germline V CDR1 and CDR2: DFQATT, SNEGSKA (reference sequence).

There are a few counts of this clonotype. CDR3 coding DNA: TGTGCCAGCAGCCCGCCGGGGGGCCGGCTTGATGAGACCCAGTACTTC. Amino acid sequence: CASSPPGGRLDETQYF. The chain is built from TRBV7-4 and TRBJ2-5, with D perhaps TRBD2 (7 bases). Germline V gene lookup returns CDR1 SGHVT and CDR2 SQSDAQ. The CDR3 is 16 amino acids. Trimming removed 5 bases at V and 5 bases at J, with 21 bases between.

This clonotype was detected a few times. The chain couples TRBV7-9 to TRBJ2-7; D gene ambiguous. CDR3 length: 14 amino acids. Trimming pared 1 base from V and 6 bases from J, leaving 13 bases between. The V gene's germline CDR1 is SEHNR and CDR2 FQNEAQ (reference sequence). DNA of the CDR3: TGTGCCAGCAGCTTAGAGGGTAGTTTGAGCGAGCAGTACTTC. The encoded protein is CASSLEGSLSEQYF.

A remark on this clonotype: This may come from a read error, since a much larger clone is one base off. This chain connects TRBV7-2 to TRBJ2-1; no clear D. V was cut by 4 bases and J by 6 bases, with 13 bases left in between. Germline V CDR1 and CDR2: SGHTA, FQGNSA. This CDR3 is built from 14 residues. CDR3 coding DNA: TGTGCCAGCAGCTACTCCTTAGGGCCCAATGAGCAGTTCTTC. Residues: CASSYSLGPNEQFF. The full variable domain, in which reference TRBV7-2 and TRBJ2-1 provide the parts outside the CDR3, is GAGVSQSPSNKVTEKGKDVELRCDPISGHTALYWYRQSLGQGLEFLIYFQGNSAPDKSGLPSDRFSAERTGGSVSTLTIQRTQQEDSAVYLCASSYSLGPNEQFFGPGTRLTVL.

The V gene is TRBV27, the J gene TRBJ1-1, with TRBD1 as a possible D gene (5 bases). The V end lost 0 bases, the J end lost 6 bases, and 26 bases lay between the germline ends. Germline V gives CDR1 MNHEY, CDR2 SMNVEV (reference sequence). This CDR3 contains 19 residues. The CDR3 bases are TGTGCCAGCAGTTTATCGAGGTACAGGCGGCCACGTGATGTGCCTGAAGCTTTCTTT. It encodes CASSLSRYRRPRDVPEAFF.

The chain has TRBV5-5 and TRBJ2-5; D might be TRBD1 (6 bases). CDR3 length: 14 residues. Trimming took off 7 bases at V and 4 bases at J, with 17 bases between the two ends. CDR1 is SGHKS, CDR2 YYEKEE, per germline (reference sequence). This CDR3 reads CASFRAGAGETQYF. The CDR3 bases are TGTGCCAGCTTCCGGGCAGGGGCCGGAGAGACCCAGTACTTC. The full variable domain, completed using reference TRBV5-5 and TRBJ2-5, is DAGVTQSPTHLIKTRGQQVTLRCSPISGHKSVSWYQQVLGQGPQFIFQYYEKEERGRGNFPDRFSARQFPNYSSELNVNALLLGDSALYLCASFRAGAGETQYFGPGTRLLVL.

The sample holds a few counts of this clonotype. The CDR3 is CASSPTLGGGPNQPQHF. CDR3 coding DNA: TGTGCCAGCAGCCCCACCCTAGGGGGGGGCCCAAATCAGCCCCAGCATTTT. V is TRBV7-8 and J is TRBJ1-5, with a tentative D call TRBD1 (6 bases). The germline V and J ends were trimmed by 5 bases and 4 bases, with 21 bases remaining between them. This CDR3 comprises 17 residues. Germline V CDR1 and CDR2: SGHVS, FQNEAQ.

The chain recombines TRBV19 with TRBJ1-5, with D possibly being TRBD1 (6 bases). Between the trimmed V and J ends, which lost 8 bases and 0 bases, there was a span of 11 bases. The germline V gene encodes CDR1 LNHDA and CDR2 SQIVND (reference sequence). This CDR3 region has 14 residues. The CDR3 region has the DNA TGTGCCAGTGGGGGGGCCTATAGCAATCAGCCCCAGCATTTT. It translates to CASGGAYSNQPQHF.

The V and J genes are TRBV2 and TRBJ2-7; 8 positions agree with TRBD1. Per the germline V gene, CDR1 is SNHLY and CDR2 is FYNNEI. The CDR3 has 13 residues. V shed 4 bases and J 6 bases; nucleotides not matched to a gene: 5. Written as DNA, the CDR3 is TGTGCCAGCAGTGGACAGGGGATGGGCGAGCAGTACTTC. It specifies CASSGQGMGEQYF.

The chain is built from TRBV7-2 and TRBJ1-1; maybe TRBD1 (5 bases). Germline V lookup: CDR1 SGHTA, CDR2 FQGNSA. The CDR3 contains 15 residues. The V gene lost 5 bases and the J gene lost 1 base, with 14 bases spanning the gap. CDR3 in DNA: TGTGCCAGCAGCCGGTTATCGACAGCGAACACTGAAGCTTTCTTT. Amino acids: CASSRLSTANTEAFF.

The gene calls are TRBV5-8 and TRBJ2-1; TRBD2 matches 15 bases. Germline lookup yields CDR1 SGHTS and CDR2 YDEGEE. This CDR3 has 18 residues. V shed 3 bases and J 4 bases; nucleotides not matched to a gene: 8. The CDR3 spells CASSYLGLAGGTYNEQFF. As DNA, the CDR3 is TGTGCCAGCAGCTACCTGGGACTAGCGGGGGGCACGTACAATGAGCAGTTCTTC.

The table lists this clonotype with a few counts. The chain combines TRBV7-3 with TRBJ2-1, with TRBD2 as a possible D gene (5 bases). With 0 bases removed from V and 8 bases from J, the gap between germline ends came to 14 bases. Germline V gives CDR1 SGHTA, CDR2 FQGTGA. The length of the CDR3 is 15 residues. CDR3 residues: CASSLTGRGRDEQFF. The CDR3 DNA sequence: TGTGCCAGCAGCTTAACCGGTCGGGGTAGGGATGAGCAGTTCTTC.

A few counts support this clonotype. The chain combines TRBV14 with TRBJ1-1; D uncertain. Trimming left V 4 bases short and J 11 bases short, with 11 bases between. There are 11 residues in the CDR3. CDR1 and CDR2 (germline): SGHDN, FVKESK. In DNA form, the CDR3 reads TGTGCCAGCAGCCTCGGGCTGCGGGCTTTCTTT. It specifies CASSLGLRAFF.

V is TRBV7-9 and J is TRBJ1-6, with D possibly matching TRBD1 (5 bases). Germline V gene lookup returns CDR1 SEHNR and CDR2 FQNEAQ (reference sequence). CDR3 length: 14 amino acids. With 6 bases removed from V and 5 bases from J, the gap between germline ends came to 11 bases. Written as DNA, the CDR3 is TGTGCCAGCAGTTCGGGACCTCATAATTCACCCCTCCACTTT. Its translation: CASSSGPHNSPLHF.